This T cell receptor beta chain is drawn from a study of T cell responses to AZD1222 COVID-19 vaccine. Study conclusions and caveats: Donors were chiefly white British, with a greater number of females, and clonal diversity was perhaps underestimated. In the spike-specific TCR repertoire, nearly half reportedly target unmutated variant regions. At 160-218 and 743-854, vaccine-associated CD4 TCRs were dominant, and they spanned spike. AZD1222 recipients seropositive at baseline numbered only 6 or 7.

As for this clone: Its antigen remains unidentified. This specimen includes other DNA sequences encoding the same CDR3.

Libraries were prepared by immunoSEQ multiplex PCR; TCRdb keeps only in-frame clonotypes and omits some of them. Found here are 55,000 to 90,000 clones, 84% of them singletons; the top ten hold around 9.8%. This CDR3 contains 17 residues. Germline-derived CDR1 and CDR2 are LNHDA and SQIVND (reference sequence). V lost 3 bases to trimming and J lost 1 base, with 18 bases between them. The specimen comprised peripheral blood, sampled on day 0 of AZD1222 vaccination. The chain links TRBV19 to TRBJ1-2; a possible D gene is TRBD1 (5 bases). This sequence originates from an adult in good health. CDR3 sequence (DNA): TGTGCCAGTAGTATGACGGGACTCTATAACCTTAACTATGGCTACACCTTC. Protein product: CASSMTGLYNLNYGYTF.